This is a list of T cell receptor beta chains from one sample in a study of shared clonotypes between healthy human individuals. Measured with immunoSEQ multiplex PCR; TCRdb has only the in-frame clones, and not every one. Among about 2.3 million clones listed, over 90% were seen once. The sequencing sample was made of naive CD4+ T cells from PBMCs. The receptors were sampled from a man in his late teens or twenties in good health. Some clones in this sample may be carry-over from other donors' samples. Both conserved end residues are part of each CDR3. A D gene is named only where the DNA matches it firmly. Clone sizes are given selectively: once, few, many, or a class where the clone is expanded.

TRBV7-2,TRBJ2-5,NA,TRBD2,CASSLMGLQETQYF,TGTGCCAGCAGCTTAATGGGACTACAAGAGACCCAGTACTTC
TRBV5-1,TRBJ2-3,NA,NA,CASSLTGTPSTDTQYF,TGCGCCAGCAGCTTGACCGGGACGCCAAGCACAGATACGCAGTATTTT
TRBV6-5,TRBJ1-5,NA,TRBD1,CASSYSPTGEWQTQHF,TGTGCCAGCAGTTACTCCCCGACAGGGGAGTGGCAGACCCAGCATTTT
TRBV10-3,TRBJ1-2,NA,TRBD1,CAIKLEGAAYGYTF,TGTGCCATCAAGTTAGAGGGGGCGGCCTATGGCTACACCTTC
TRBV7-7,TRBJ2-2,NA,NA,CASSPDTGELFF,TGTGCCAGCAGCCCGGACACCGGGGAGCTGTTTTTT
TRBV19,TRBJ2-1,NA,TRBD2,CASSIGSGRFSYNEQFF,TGTGCCAGTAGTATCGGTAGCGGGAGGTTCTCCTACAATGAGCAGTTCTTC
TRBV5-1,TRBJ2-4,NA,TRBD1,CASSLTGIDIQYF,TGCGCCAGCAGCCTGACAGGGATAGACATTCAGTACTTC
TRBV5-8,TRBJ1-5,NA,TRBD1,CASRDRIYSNQPQHF,TGTGCCAGCAGGGACAGGATTTATAGCAATCAGCCCCAGCATTTT
TRBV27,TRBJ1-1,NA,NA,CASSLLSGAMNTEAFF,TGTGCCAGCAGTTTACTGTCGGGAGCTATGAACACTGAAGCTTTCTTT
TRBV9,TRBJ2-7,NA,TRBD2,CASSVGTSGRGSYEQYF,TGTGCCAGCAGCGTAGGGACTAGCGGGAGGGGGTCCTACGAGCAGTACTTC
TRBV4-2,TRBJ2-5,NA,NA,CASSQLGEQETQYF,TGTGCCAGCAGCCAGTTGGGTGAACAAGAGACCCAGTACTTC
TRBV7-2,TRBJ1-2,NA,NA,CASSLAGERTF,TGTGCCAGCAGCTTAGCGGGGGAGAGGACCTTC
TRBV5-4,TRBJ2-2,once,TRBD2,CASSLRSTGGTGELFF,TGTGCCAGCAGCTTGAGGAGCACGGGGGGCACCGGGGAGCTGTTTTTT
TRBV7-8,TRBJ2-5,NA,TRBD2,CASSPERGQPETQYF,TGTGCCAGCAGCCCAGAGCGGGGCCAGCCAGAGACCCAGTACTTC
TRBV25-1,TRBJ2-7,NA,TRBD1,CASSERPGTAVREQYF,TGTGCCAGCAGTGAACGCCCGGGGACAGCCGTACGGGAGCAGTACTTC
TRBV5-1,TRBJ1-2,NA,NA,CASSPRGVVWDYGYTF,TGCGCCAGCAGCCCCCGGGGAGTGGTGTGGGACTATGGCTACACCTTC
TRBV7-3,TRBJ2-1,NA,TRBD2,CASSSLAGGGSSYNEQFF,TGTGCCAGCAGCTCCCTAGCGGGAGGGGGTAGCTCCTACAATGAGCAGTTCTTC
TRBV18,TRBJ1-5,NA,TRBD1,CASSTQGEGQPQHF,TGTGCCAGCTCGACTCAGGGGGAGGGTCAGCCCCAGCATTTT
TRBV7-9,TRBJ2-6,NA,NA,CASSPPGGRLYVLTF,TGTGCCAGCAGCCCCCCCGGGGGAAGATTATACGTCCTGACTTTC
TRBV29-1,TRBJ1-4,NA,NA,CSVSPSGEKLFF,TGCAGCGTCAGCCCGAGTGGGGAAAAACTGTTTTTT
TRBV7-2,TRBJ2-1,NA,TRBD2,CASSAGLASEQFF,TGTGCCAGCAGCGCGGGACTAGCTAGTGAGCAGTTCTTC
TRBV19,TRBJ1-5,once,NA,CANLGGGNQPQHF,TGTGCCAACCTGGGGGGGGGAAATCAGCCCCAGCATTTT
TRBV27,TRBJ2-1,NA,NA,CASSFPRDGSEQFF,TGTGCCAGCAGTTTCCCCAGGGACGGAAGTGAGCAGTTCTTC
TRBV7-2,TRBJ2-7,NA,NA,CASSLSLLYEQYF,TGTGCCAGCAGCTTATCACTTTTATACGAGCAGTACTTC
TRBV6-1,TRBJ2-7,NA,TRBD2,CASSWTKAGGYEQYF,TGTGCCAGCAGCTGGACCAAAGCGGGAGGCTACGAGCAGTACTTC
TRBV7-2,TRBJ2-7,NA,NA,CASSLASGIRYEQYF,TGTGCCAGCAGCTTAGCTAGCGGAATTCGCTACGAGCAGTACTTC
TRBV2,TRBJ2-7,NA,NA,CASRSRSREQYF,TGTGCCAGCAGATCGAGGAGTCGCGAGCAGTACTTC
TRBV19,TRBJ2-1,NA,TRBD2,CASRPRLAGADEQFF,TGTGCCAGTAGGCCTCGGCTAGCGGGAGCCGATGAGCAGTTCTTC
TRBV7-2,TRBJ2-7,NA,NA,CASSIQIYEQYF,TGTGCCAGCAGCATACAGATCTACGAGCAGTACTTC
TRBV7-2,TRBJ2-5,NA,NA,CASSLDSSKGTQYF,TGTGCCAGCAGCTTAGACAGCTCAAAGGGGACCCAGTACTTC
TRBV5-1,TRBJ2-7,NA,NA,CASSLLAAEVGGEQYF,TGCGCCAGCAGCTTGTTAGCGGCAGAGGTGGGAGGCGAGCAGTACTTC
TRBV28,TRBJ1-2,NA,TRBD1,CASSAGTASRGYTF,TGTGCCAGCAGCGCCGGGACAGCCTCCCGTGGCTACACCTTC
TRBV5-1,TRBJ2-3,NA,NA,CASSFQGLVADTQYF,TGCGCCAGCAGCTTTCAGGGTTTGGTTGCAGATACGCAGTATTTT
TRBV5-4,TRBJ2-3,NA,NA,CASSPEIPDTQYF,TGTGCCAGCAGCCCCGAGATCCCAGATACGCAGTATTTT
TRBV30,TRBJ1-2,NA,NA,CAWSVEGTYGYTF,TGTGCCTGGAGTGTAGAGGGTACCTATGGCTACACCTTC
TRBV15,TRBJ2-3,NA,NA,CATSREWGDGTDTQYF,TGTGCCACCAGCAGAGAGTGGGGGGACGGCACAGATACGCAGTATTTT
TRBV4-1,TRBJ1-1,NA,NA,CASSPPSYTEAFF,TGCGCCAGCAGCCCCCCCTCCTACACTGAAGCTTTCTTT
TRBV19,TRBJ2-3,NA,TRBD2,CASSILAGLTDTQYF,TGTGCCAGTAGTATACTAGCGGGGCTCACAGATACGCAGTATTTT
TRBV2,TRBJ1-2,once,TRBD1,CARTGQAGYGYTF,TGTGCCAGGACGGGACAGGCGGGCTATGGCTACACCTTC
TRBV20-1,TRBJ1-5,NA,NA,CSARLGGPQHF,TGCAGTGCTAGACTCGGGGGGCCCCAGCATTTT
TRBV5-1,TRBJ2-3,NA,TRBD2,CASSPGWTSDRTQYF,TGCGCCAGCAGTCCCGGGTGGACTAGCGATCGTACGCAGTATTTT